This T cell receptor beta chain was retrieved from a study of blood T cell repertoires in COVID-19. Overall study: Sites in the United States, Italy and Spain provided acute and convalescent COVID-19 samples. T cells, B-cell-depleted T cells, or PBMCs provided the cDNA or gDNA that served as material.

Germline V gene sequence: CDR1 SGHVS, CDR2 FQNEAQ. Trimming pared 0 bases from V and 5 bases from J, leaving 16 bases between. The CDR3 is made up of 16 amino acids. In the original workflow: Amplified reference gene primers provided the basis for estimating nucleated cell counts. Here immunoSEQ multiplex PCR was the method, and the copy in TCRdb shows in-frame clones only, minus some. Clone size and the V and J calls come from that table; the DNA yielded D and trimming. Found here are under 150,000 clones, roughly 84% of them singletons; the top ten hold about 1.3%. This clonotype was sampled from a man aged 60 to 75 with acute or convalescent COVID-19. The sample taken for sequencing was peripheral blood. V usage is TRBV7-8 and J usage is TRBJ1-1; possibly TRBD1 for D (6 bases). The CDR3 DNA is TGTGCCAGCAGCTTAGCGGCAGGGGCTGGGTGGACTGAAGCTTTCTTT. The encoded protein is CASSLAAGAGWTEAFF.